A single sample gave rise to the 32 T cell receptor beta chains below, sequenced in a study of T-cell reconstitution after alpha-beta-depleted transplantation in children. Unique molecular identifiers were built into the TCRbeta library. In TCRdb, the PCR reads were re-called with MiXCR into one record per CDR3 protein. This repertoire shows 240,000 or so distinct CDR3 sequences, 12% found once; its top ten account for about 2.4%. The specimen comprised PBMCs from the stem cell graft donor, sampled from the stem cell graft. The receptors come from a human donor who donated a stem cell graft to a child with acute lymphoblastic leukemia.

CDR3 coding DNA: TGTGCCAGCAGCTTGCGACAGCGACAAGAGACCCAGTACTTC. Protein product: CASSLRQRQETQYF. The V gene is TRBV7-2, the J gene TRBJ2-5, with D perhaps TRBD1 (5 bases). V lost 3 bases, J lost 2 bases, and 10 bases lay in between. From germline, CDR1 is SGHTA and CDR2 FQGNSA. The CDR3 has 14 amino acids.

This clonotype was recorded many times. The chain has TRBV30 and TRBJ1-6; D is ambiguous. V gave up 0 bases and J gave up 10 bases, with 13 bases separating them. CDR1 GTSNPN and CDR2 SVGIG come from the germline V gene (reference sequence). The CDR3 is made up of 14 amino acids. The CDR3 sequence is CAWSVSADESPLHF. DNA of the CDR3: TGTGCCTGGAGTGTATCTGCAGATGAATCACCCCTCCACTTT.

This clonotype appeared many times. The chain links TRBV9 to TRBJ2-5, with D tentatively TRBD1 (6 bases). This CDR3 spans 13 amino acids. The V gene's germline CDR1 is SGDLS and CDR2 YYNGEE. V was trimmed by 0 bases and J by 3 bases, leaving 6 bases between them. In nucleotides, the CDR3 is TGTGCCAGCAGCGTAGGACAGGAAGAGACCCAGTACTTC. It encodes CASSVGQEETQYF. Full variable domain (missing parts from reference TRBV9 and TRBJ2-5): DSGVTQTPKHLITATGQRVTLRCSPRSGDLSVYWYQQSLDQGLQFLIQYYNGEERAKGNILERFSAQQFPDLHSELNLSSLELGDSALYFCASSVGQEETQYFGPGTRLLVL.

This clonotype was detected many times. The chain carries TRBV5-1 and TRBJ2-5; TRBD1 matches at 7 bases. The CDR3 has 14 amino acids. Germline V gene lookup returns CDR1 SGHRS and CDR2 YFSETQ. The ends lost 0 bases at V and 5 bases at J; junction bases unmatched: 4. The CDR3 DNA follows: TGCGCCAGCAGCTTGGCCGAGGGGGCCGAGACCCAGTACTTC. Protein sequence: CASSLAEGAETQYF.

This clonotype came up many times. The chain combines TRBV5-1 with TRBJ2-2, with D possibly matching TRBD2 (5 bases). The CDR3 has 15 amino acids. Germline V gene sequence: CDR1 SGHRS, CDR2 YFSETQ. V was pared by 3 bases and J by 3 bases, with 12 bases between. In nucleotides, the CDR3 is TGCGCCAGCAGCTCGATGGGAGAACACACCGGGGAGCTGTTTTTT. As protein: CASSSMGEHTGELFF.

This clonotype was counted ten times or more. The genes are TRBV12-3 or TRBV12-4 and TRBJ2-1; D might be TRBD2 (7 bases). Between the trimmed V and J ends, which lost 7 bases and 6 bases, there was a span of 19 bases. The CDR3 extends over 15 amino acids. As DNA, the CDR3 is TGTGCCAGCACTCCGGACGGAGGGGGGGGCAATGAGCAGTTCTTC. The encoded protein is CASTPDGGGGNEQFF.

There are many counts of this clonotype. CDR3 residues: CASSSPRSRGGGYTF. In nucleotides, the CDR3 is TGTGCCAGCAGTTCGCCTAGGTCCAGGGGAGGAGGCTACACCTTC. J is TRBJ1-2 and V is TRBV28, with D possibly TRBD1 on 6 matching bases. Germline lookup yields CDR1 MDHEN and CDR2 SYDVKM. The germline V and J ends were trimmed by 4 bases and 8 bases, with 20 bases remaining between them. This CDR3 region has 15 residues.

This clonotype was counted many times. This chain links TRBV6-1 with TRBJ1-3, with no clear D. Trimming stripped 5 bases from V and 2 bases from J, with 16 bases between. The CDR3 extends over 16 amino acids. Germline assignment: CDR1 MNHNS and CDR2 SASEGT. The chain's CDR3 is CASSRSHSPTGNTIYF. DNA of the CDR3: TGTGCCAGCAGTCGCTCCCACAGTCCCACTGGAAACACCATATATTTT.

There are many counts of this clonotype. The rearrangement uses TRBV6-1 and TRBJ2-5; D not certain. Germline-derived CDR1 and CDR2 are MNHNS and SASEGT. The V end lost 4 bases, the J end lost 1 base, and 7 bases lay between the germline ends. The CDR3 sequence is 13 residues long. CDR3 residues: CASSVLGQETQYF. DNA of the CDR3: TGTGCCAGCAGTGTTCTCGGCCAAGAGACCCAGTACTTC.

The chain couples TRBV9 to TRBJ2-2; D is undetermined. The CDR3 has 15 residues. The germline CDR1 and CDR2 sequences are SGDLS and YYNGEE. V shed 0 bases and J shed 2 bases, with 8 bases lying between them. This CDR3 is CASSVGAVNTGELFF. CDR3 DNA: TGTGCCAGCAGCGTAGGGGCGGTAAACACCGGGGAGCTGTTTTTT.

This clonotype came up many times. CDR3 residues: CASSDRTSGVGETQYF. The DNA of the CDR3 is TGTGCCAGCAGTGACCGGACTAGCGGGGTAGGAGAGACCCAGTACTTC. The chain joins TRBV25-1 to TRBJ2-5; 12 bases align to TRBD2. CDR1 and CDR2 (germline): MGHDK, SYGVNS. The J segment lost 4 bases and the V segment lost 3 bases, leaving 6 bases of the junction unmatched. The CDR3 spans 16 residues. Full variable domain (rest looked up from reference TRBV25-1 and TRBJ2-5): EADIYQTPRYLVIGTGKKITLECSQTMGHDKMYWYQQDPGMELHLIHYSYGVNSTEKGDLSSESTVSRIRTEHFPLTLESARPSHTSQYLCASSDRTSGVGETQYFGPGTRLLVL.

A few counts support this clonotype. The chain employs TRBV29-1 and TRBJ1-2; perhaps TRBD1 as D (6 bases). The V gene's germline CDR1 is SQVTM and CDR2 ANQGSEA. The CDR3 spans 13 residues. The V gene lost 2 bases and the J gene lost 7 bases, with 14 bases spanning the gap. The CDR3 DNA reads as TGCAGCGTTGAAACAGGGCGTTCAGGTGGCTACACCTTC. This sequence encodes CSVETGRSGGYTF.

This clonotype was counted only a few times. The V and J genes are TRBV6-1 and TRBJ2-7; 7 bases agree with TRBD2. The CDR3 is 14 residues long. Germline trimming cut 6 bases from V and 6 bases from J; bases unmatched to any gene: 11. Germline V gene data show CDR1 as MNHNS and CDR2 as SASEGT. The CDR3 region is CASSHRATGGEQYF. The CDR3, as DNA: TGTGCCAGCAGCCACCGCGCGACGGGGGGCGAGCAGTACTTC.

This clonotype was recorded many times. The rearrangement uses TRBV4-2 and TRBJ2-7; 12 nucleotides match TRBD2. Germline lookup yields CDR1 LGHNA and CDR2 YNFKEQ. CDR3 size: 22 residues. Germline trimming cut 1 base from V and 3 bases from J; bases unmatched to any gene: 22. The CDR3 bases are TGTGCCAGCAGCCAAGCATTTTCTTCTGGGGGCCGACTAGCGGGAGTTGACTACGAGCAGTACTTC. It is translated as CASSQAFSSGGRLAGVDYEQYF.

On this clonotype itself: A much larger clone differs by one base, so this may be a read error. The chain uses TRBV4-3 and TRBJ2-2; D is undetermined. The CDR3 extends over 14 amino acids. Germline values: CDR1 LGHNA, CDR2 YSLEER. The CDR3 loop reads CASKIGTNTVELFF. In DNA form, the CDR3 reads TGCGCCAGCAAAATCGGCACGAACACCGTGGAGCTGTTTTTT.

Concerning this clonotype: A junction end diverges from the germline sequence, so it may reflect a read error. The chain couples TRBV20-1 to TRBJ2-2; tentative D call: TRBD2 (5 bases). This CDR3 has 13 residues. Germline V gene sequence: CDR1 DFQATT, CDR2 SNEGSKA (reference sequence). CDR3 DNA: TGCAGTGCTCGGCCTGTCGACACCGGGGAGCTGTTTTTC. It codes for CSARPVDTGELFF.

This clonotype was detected many times. The chain carries TRBV20-1 and TRBJ2-3; D remains ambiguous. CDR1 is DFQATT, CDR2 SNEGSKA, per germline (reference sequence). This CDR3 region has 13 residues. Between the trimmed V and J ends, which lost 5 bases and 2 bases, there was a span of 11 bases. In DNA form, the CDR3 reads TGCAGTGCTTTTCGACGGACCACAGATACGCAGTATTTT. It is translated as CSAFRRTTDTQYF.

This clonotype was observed at least ten times. This chain links TRBV5-1 with TRBJ1-2; TRBD1 might be the D (5 bases). The CDR3 consists of 14 residues. CDR1 and CDR2 (germline): SGHRS, YFSETQ. V was trimmed by 3 bases and J by 5 bases, leaving 14 bases between them. DNA of the CDR3: TGCGCCAGCAGCTCGAGAGGGGAATCATATGGCTACACCTTC. Protein: CASSSRGESYGYTF.

Ten or more counts support this clonotype. CDR3 sequence (DNA): TGTGCCAGCAGCGTCGGACAGGGTGGGCAGTATTTT. Its protein is CASSVGQGGQYF. This chain uses TRBV9 with TRBJ2-3, with 8 bases lining up with TRBD1. This CDR3 has 12 residues. Germline loops: CDR1 SGDLS, CDR2 YYNGEE. The V and J ends lost 2 bases and 11 bases, in that order; junction bases with no gene match: 4.

This clonotype was seen a handful of times. This chain connects TRBV28 to TRBJ2-7; 9 positions match TRBD1. The V and J ends lost 4 bases and 7 bases, in that order; junction bases with no gene match: 5. Germline V gene lookup returns CDR1 MDHEN and CDR2 SYDVKM. This CDR3 has 13 amino acids. The CDR3 region has the DNA TGTGCCAGCAGTTGGGCGGACAGGGGAGAGCAGTACTTC. This gives the protein CASSWADRGEQYF.

This clonotype came up many times. This chain joins TRBV6-1 and TRBJ2-3; no firm D call. Germline V gene sequence: CDR1 MNHNS, CDR2 SASEGT. The CDR3 runs 14 residues. The ends were cut back, 0 bases at V and 0 bases at J, with 4 bases in the middle. CDR3 loop: CASSEAYSTDTQYF. CDR3 coding DNA: TGTGCCAGCAGTGAAGCCTACAGCACAGATACGCAGTATTTT.

This clonotype was counted many times. This chain joins TRBV5-4 and TRBJ2-3, with no clear D. Deletions cut 6 bases from V and 4 bases from J, with 6 bases between. This CDR3 has 11 residues. Per the germline V gene, CDR1 is SGHNT and CDR2 is YYREEE (reference sequence). CDR3 protein: CASINSDTQYF. The CDR3 region has the DNA TGTGCCAGCATAAATTCAGATACGCAGTATTTT.

The gene calls are TRBV11-2 and TRBJ2-1, with TRBD2 as a possible D gene (5 bases). This CDR3 contains 14 residues. Trimming pared 5 bases from V and 7 bases from J, leaving 15 bases between. CDR1 SGHAT and CDR2 FQNNGV come from the germline V gene. CDR3 amino acids: CASSQLVRGNEQFF. The CDR3, as DNA: TGTGCCAGCAGCCAGCTTGTCCGAGGGAATGAGCAGTTCTTC.

This clonotype occurred many times. J is TRBJ2-7 and V is TRBV20-1, with 7 positions matching TRBD1. In germline, CDR1 is DFQATT, CDR2 SNEGSKA (reference sequence). V was pared by 5 bases and J by 2 bases, with 6 bases of the junction left unmatched. The CDR3 spans 13 residues. This chain's CDR3 is CSAAPGQAYEQYF. The CDR3 DNA sequence: TGCAGTGCTGCCCCCGGACAGGCCTACGAGCAGTACTTC.

This clonotype was found many times. This chain connects TRBV4-2 to TRBJ1-2; D is undetermined. This CDR3 is built from 13 residues. CDR1 is LGHNA and CDR2 is YNFKEQ in the germline V gene. V shed 0 bases and J shed 7 bases, with 9 bases lying between them. CDR3 DNA sequence: TGTGCCAGCAGCCAAGAGAGTGAGGGTGGCTACACCTTC. This gives the protein CASSQESEGGYTF.

The sample holds many counts of this clonotype. The chain joins TRBV7-9 to TRBJ1-1; D is undetermined. The germline V and J ends were trimmed by 2 bases and 1 base, with 5 bases remaining between them. CDR1 SEHNR and CDR2 FQNEAQ come from the germline V gene (reference sequence). The CDR3 loop spans 13 amino acids. The CDR3 DNA reads TGTGCCAGCAGCTTATTTGAGAACACTGAAGCTTTCTTT. Protein sequence: CASSLFENTEAFF.

Many counts were recorded for this clonotype. The chain couples TRBV7-3 to TRBJ2-3; 7 bases map to TRBD1. Germline-derived CDR1 and CDR2 are SGHTA and FQGTGA. J lost 4 bases, V lost 3 bases, and 7 bases had no gene match. CDR3 size: 15 residues. Here the CDR3 DNA reads TGTGCCAGCAGCTTCTCGGCAGGGGGACCAGATACGCAGTATTTT. This codes for CASSFSAGGPDTQYF.

The sample holds many counts of this clonotype. V usage is TRBV27 and J usage is TRBJ2-3, with D possibly TRBD1 on 6 matching bases. Germline CDR1 MNHEY, CDR2 SMNVEV (reference sequence). The CDR3 loop spans 15 amino acids. Trimming shortened V by 3 bases and J by 1 base, and 11 bases separated the two germline ends. The CDR3 bases are TGTGCCAGCAGTTTCGAACAGGGTGGCACAGATACGCAGTATTTT. Protein product: CASSFEQGGTDTQYF.

This clonotype was seen repeatedly, ten times or more. The chain has TRBV20-1 and TRBJ2-5; 9 nucleotides line up with TRBD2. V shed 3 bases, J shed 2 bases, and the junction held 10 bases outside the gene matches. Germline V gene sequence: CDR1 DFQATT, CDR2 SNEGSKA (reference sequence). The CDR3 covers 16 residues. The CDR3, as DNA: TGCAGTGCTAGGAGACAGGGAACTAGCGGGCAAGAGACCCAGTACTTC. Translating gives CSARRQGTSGQETQYF.

This clonotype was recorded many times. The rearrangement uses TRBV7-9 and TRBJ2-1, with 7 bases fitting TRBD2. The V segment lost 4 bases and the J segment 4 bases; nucleotides outside the gene matches: 10. The germline CDR1 and CDR2 sequences are SEHNR and FQNEAQ (reference sequence). This CDR3 spans 16 amino acids. CDR3 loop: CASSSPLAVLYNEQFF. The CDR3, as DNA: TGTGCCAGCAGCTCGCCTCTAGCGGTGTTGTACAATGAGCAGTTCTTC.

The rearrangement uses TRBV5-4 and TRBJ2-3; 7 bases are a match to TRBD1. The V gene end was trimmed by 3 bases and the J gene end by 2 bases; junction bases not matched to a gene: 12. The CDR3 covers 17 residues. Germline V lookup: CDR1 SGHNT, CDR2 YYREEE (reference sequence). CDR3 sequence reads: CASSSDRAPISTDTQYF. CDR3 nucleotide sequence: TGTGCCAGCAGCTCCGACAGGGCCCCGATTTCCACAGATACGCAGTATTTT. Together with reference TRBV5-4 and TRBJ2-3, the CDR3 gives the full variable domain: ETGVTQSPTHLIKTRGQQVTLRCSSQSGHNTVSWYQQALGQGPQFIFQYYREEENGRGNFPPRFSGLQFPNYSSELNVNALELDDSALYLCASSSDRAPISTDTQYFGPGTRLTVL.

Comments on this clonotype: This may be a read error: a much more frequent sequence differs by one nucleotide. The rearrangement joins TRBV20-1 to TRBJ2-1, with D unclear. Germline V gives CDR1 DFQATT, CDR2 SNEGSKA (reference sequence). The CDR3 is 16 residues long. The CDR3 DNA reads as TGCAGTGCTAGAGATCCGGGCCGCAGGCATTACAATGACCAGTTCTTC. Translation gives CSARDPGRRHYNDQFF.